The next 17 T cell receptor beta chains were all read from a single sample in a study of blood T cells in healthy people across ages. Primers used in a second PCR of roughly 7 to 12 cycles were a sample-barcoded 5' primer and a J-beta primer mix. TCRdb re-derived calls from the 5' RACE reads in MiXCR, one entry per CDR3 protein. The table has about 1.1 million distinct CDR3 sequences, less than 45% seen once. Sequencing was done on a sample of blood. The receptors come from a young man in good health.

This sequence joins TRBV29-1 and TRBJ1-1, with TRBD1 identical over 7 bases. The germline CDR1 and CDR2 sequences are SQVTM and ANQGSEA. Losses at the gene ends were 0 bases for V and 1 base for J; bases not matched to a gene: 2. The CDR3 is made up of 14 amino acids. CDR3 sequence: CSVEERQGNTEAFF. The CDR3 DNA is TGCAGCGTTGAAGAGAGACAGGGGAACACTGAAGCTTTCTTT.

The V and J genes are TRBV5-6 and TRBJ1-6; tentatively, D is TRBD1 (5 bases). CDR1 and CDR2 (germline): SGHDT, YYEEEE. This CDR3 region has 16 residues. The V and J ends lost 4 bases and 8 bases respectively, with 19 bases between them. CDR3 sequence reads: CASSAPGRQKDSPLHF. The CDR3 region has the DNA TGTGCCAGCAGCGCCCCGGGACGGCAAAAAGATTCACCCCTCCACTTT.

The chain combines TRBV20-1 with TRBJ2-6; D perhaps matches TRBD2 (5 bases). CDR3 length equals 15 residues. V was pared by 4 bases and J by 0 bases, with 10 bases between. Germline V gene data show CDR1 as DFQATT and CDR2 as SNEGSKA (reference sequence). CDR3 in amino acids: CSAIGVTSGANVLTF. In nucleotides, the CDR3 is TGCAGTGCTATCGGGGTTACCTCTGGGGCCAACGTCCTGACTTTC.

This clonotype was counted only a few times. This chain links TRBV6-2 or TRBV6-3 with TRBJ2-1, with D tentatively TRBD1 (5 bases). V lost 1 base and J lost 0, with 16 bases in between. Looked up from germline, CDR1 is MNHEY and CDR2 is SVGEGT. This CDR3 comprises 18 residues. In DNA form, the CDR3 reads TGTGCCAGCAGTTACTTTGGGGCTACCTCGAGCTCCTACAATGAGCAGTTCTTC. The encoded protein is CASSYFGATSSSYNEQFF.

The chain recombines TRBV7-9 with TRBJ1-6; TRBD1 matches at 7 bases. V was pared by 4 bases and J by 9 bases, with 6 bases of the junction left unmatched. Germline CDR1 is SEHNR and CDR2 is FQNEAQ (reference sequence). This CDR3 has 14 residues. CDR3 residues: CASSSTGEGSPLHF. In DNA form, the CDR3 reads TGTGCCAGCAGCTCTACAGGGGAAGGTTCACCCCTCCACTTT.

This chain uses TRBV2 with TRBJ2-5; no definite D call. Trimming took off 2 bases at V and 3 bases at J, with 13 bases between the two ends. The CDR3 has 15 residues. Germline lookup yields CDR1 SNHLY and CDR2 FYNNEI. The CDR3 DNA reads as TGTGCCAGCAGTGAATTCTTTGGAGACAAAGAGACCCAGTACTTC. Translating gives CASSEFFGDKETQYF.

This chain joins TRBV12-3 or TRBV12-4 and TRBJ1-1; D is perhaps TRBD1 (5 bases). This CDR3 region has 14 residues. V lost 6 bases to trimming and J lost 1 base, with 12 bases between them. Here the CDR3 reads CASRVPGRNTEAFF. CDR3 nucleotide sequence: TGTGCCAGCAGGGTCCCGGGACGGAACACTGAAGCTTTCTTT.

The rearrangement links TRBV6-2 or TRBV6-3 to TRBJ2-2; the D is unclear. The CDR3 is 18 amino acids. Germline loops: CDR1 MNHEY, CDR2 SVGEGT. V was cut by 3 bases and J by 0 bases, with 17 bases left in between. The CDR3 spells CASSYKSLYLANTGELFF. DNA of the CDR3: TGTGCCAGCAGTTATAAGTCCCTGTATCTAGCGAACACCGGGGAGCTGTTTTTT.

V usage is TRBV7-2 and J usage is TRBJ2-6; 7 nucleotides line up with TRBD1. The CDR3 has 16 amino acids. The germline gives CDR1 SGHTA, CDR2 FQGNSA. V gave up 2 bases and J gave up 2 bases; unmatched junction bases: 3. Here the CDR3 DNA reads TGTGCCAGCAGCTTAACAGGGGTTACTGGGGCCAACGTCCTGACTTTC. The encoded protein is CASSLTGVTGANVLTF.

This clonotype was found a few times. V gene TRBV10-3 combines with J gene TRBJ2-3; no clear D gene. Trimming shortened V by 0 bases and J by 0 bases, and 10 bases separated the two germline ends. The germline CDR1 and CDR2 sequences are ENHRY and SYGVKD. The CDR3 runs 16 residues. DNA of the CDR3: TGTGCCATCAGTGAGTCGGGCGGTACTAGCACAGATACGCAGTATTTT. Its protein product is CAISESGGTSTDTQYF.

This clonotype was picked up a small number of times. This chain uses TRBV6-5 with TRBJ2-7; 7 bases fit TRBD2. V dropped 2 bases and J dropped 0; count of bases not matched to a gene: 1. This CDR3 region has 14 residues. Germline loops: CDR1 MNHEY, CDR2 SVGAGI. For the CDR3, the DNA is TGTGCCAGCAGTTACGGGAGGGACTCCTACGAGCAGTACTTC. This encodes CASSYGRDSYEQYF.

This clonotype was detected only a few times. The chain uses TRBV12-3 or TRBV12-4 and TRBJ2-2, with D perhaps being TRBD1 or TRBD2 (5 bases each). V lost 3 bases to trimming and J lost 5 bases, with 19 bases between them. The CDR3 runs to 17 residues. CDR3 coding DNA: TGTGCCAGCAGTTTGGTTCCAGGGCTGGGAGAGACCGGGGAGCTGTTTTTT. This translates into CASSLVPGLGETGELFF.

The rearrangement uses TRBV20-1 and TRBJ2-2; D may be TRBD1 or TRBD2 (6 bases each). The CDR3 covers 14 residues. With 3 bases removed from V and 4 bases from J, the gap between germline ends came to 12 bases. The germline V gene encodes CDR1 DFQATT and CDR2 SNEGSKA (reference sequence). Written as DNA, the CDR3 is TGCAGTGCTAGCGGGTGGGGGGCCACCGGGGAGCTGTTTTTT. Translation: CSASGWGATGELFF.

A few counts support this clonotype. The CDR3 region is CASSLSGRGMDQPQHF. CDR3 bases: TGTGCCAGCAGTTTATCAGGGAGAGGTATGGATCAGCCCCAGCATTTT. The chain links TRBV28 to TRBJ1-5; TRBD1 is a possible D gene (5 bases). CDR3 size: 16 residues. CDR1 and CDR2 (germline): MDHEN, SYDVKM. The V gene lost 1 base and the J gene lost 5 bases, with 15 bases spanning the gap.

This sequence joins TRBV20-1 and TRBJ1-6; maybe TRBD1 (6 bases). CDR1 is DFQATT and CDR2 is SNEGSKA in the germline V gene (reference sequence). This CDR3 comprises 15 residues. V shed 3 bases and J shed 6 bases, with 15 bases lying between them. The CDR3 spells CSARVGDTPNSPLHF. CDR3 bases: TGCAGTGCTAGGGTCGGGGACACTCCTAATTCACCCCTCCACTTT.

This clonotype showed up just a few times. The rearrangement links TRBV6-6 to TRBJ2-1; no definite D call. The CDR3 runs 13 residues. Trimming stripped 5 bases from V and 8 bases from J, with 13 bases between. The germline CDR1 and CDR2 sequences are MNHNY and SVGAGI (reference sequence). CDR3: CASSLLPRDEQFF. CDR3 in DNA: TGTGCCAGCAGTCTCCTACCCCGCGATGAGCAGTTCTTC.

There are a few counts of this clonotype. CDR3 region: CAETGGRVNEQFF. The CDR3 DNA sequence: TGTGCCGAAACGGGGGGGCGGGTCAATGAGCAGTTCTTC. The gene calls are TRBV9 and TRBJ2-1; 8 bases line up with TRBD2. Losses at the gene ends were 10 bases for V and 6 bases for J; bases not matched to a gene: 9. CDR1 is SGDLS and CDR2 is YYNGEE in the germline V gene. CDR3 length equals 13 residues. The full variable domain, completed using reference TRBV9 and TRBJ2-1, is DSGVTQTPKHLITATGQRVTLRCSPRSGDLSVYWYQQSLDQGLQFLIQYYNGEERAKGNILERFSAQQFPDLHSELNLSSLELGDSALYFCAETGGRVNEQFFGPGTRLTVL.